The present TCR delta chain was sequenced within a study of γδ T cells in repeated Plasmodium falciparum infection. Overall study: Timepoints: baseline, immediately before selected infections, and 21 days after every infection. Study-level points and caveats: In Vdelta2-negative, largely Vdelta1+, gammadelta repertoires, repeated controlled infections appeared to drive clonal selection waves.

Between the trimmed V and J ends, which lost 0 bases and 0 bases, there was a span of 13 bases. Germline V CDR1 and CDR2: GEAIGNYY, EKD. CDR3 size: 16 residues. A word on this clone: What it binds is unknown. TCRdb records a much larger clone's protein for this DNA, with a difference at residue 10 that likely arises from a read error; the protein given is the translation of the DNA.

TCRdb reanalysed the multiplex PCR reads with CATT. The sample consists of roughly 90,000 delta-chain clones, 0.85% to 1% of them appearing once. Bulk repertoires came from Vgamma9/Vdelta2+ or Vdelta2-negative gammadelta T cells flow-sorted from PBMC. V and J are TRDV2 and TRDJ1; D possibly corresponds to TRDD3 (5 bases). Matching the DNA to germline supplied the J gene, which TCRdb does not give. This TCR came from a pool of human donors (malaria-infected and uninfected, not separated). Sequenced input: gamma-delta T cells from blood. The CDR3 DNA follows: TGTGCCTGTGACACCGTGGGGACCTCCCACACCGATAAACTCATCTTT. Its protein is CACDTVGTSHTDKLIF.